The rows below give T cell receptor beta chains drawn from one sample of a study of shared clonotypes between healthy human individuals. Generated by immunoSEQ multiplex PCR, the TCRdb table keeps only in-frame clones and is missing some. The sample holds roughly 2.4 million clones, 90% to 96% seen once. The sequencing sample was made of naive CD4+ T cells sorted from blood. These receptors came from a man aged 18 to 35 in good health. CDR3s include the opening cysteine and the closing phenylalanine or tryptophan. The D gene is left open where the match is weak.

j_call,d_call,v_call,cdr3_nt,cdr3_aa
TRBJ1-1,TRBD1,TRBV5-1,TGCGCCAGCAGCGTCGGGACAGTGAACACTGAAGCTTTCTTT,CASSVGTVNTEAFF
TRBJ2-1,TRBD2,TRBV11-2,TGTGCCAGCAGCCTGAGCGGGGTTGAATACAATGAGCAGTTCTTC,CASSLSGVEYNEQFF
TRBJ2-2,.,TRBV29-1,TGCAGCGTAGGGACCAGGGGCACCGGGGAGCTGTTTTTT,CSVGTRGTGELFF
TRBJ2-7,.,TRBV28,TGTGCCAGCAGCACGGAAAGCTCCTACGAGCAGTACTTC,CASSTESSYEQYF
TRBJ2-7,TRBD1,TRBV9,TGTGCCAGCAGCGAGACTCCGGGACAGGGTTCCGGAGAGCAGTACTTC,CASSETPGQGSGEQYF
TRBJ1-2,TRBD1,TRBV27,TGTGCCAGCACCCTGGCATCGGGACAGGGGATAAATGGCTACACCTTC,CASTLASGQGINGYTF
TRBJ2-3,TRBD2,TRBV7-2,TGTGCCAGCAGCTTAGAACTAGCGGGTGGCACAGATACGCAGTATTTT,CASSLELAGGTDTQYF
TRBJ2-7,.,TRBV18,TGTGCCAGCTCACCACCCCAGCTAAACGGGCAGTACTTC,CASSPPQLNGQYF
TRBJ2-3,TRBD1,TRBV7-2,TGTGCCAGCAGCTTAAATAGGGGGCAATATACGCAGTATTTT,CASSLNRGQYTQYF
TRBJ2-7,.,TRBV10-3,TGTGCCATCAGTGAGTCTGGGTCCTACGAGCAGTACTTC,CAISESGSYEQYF